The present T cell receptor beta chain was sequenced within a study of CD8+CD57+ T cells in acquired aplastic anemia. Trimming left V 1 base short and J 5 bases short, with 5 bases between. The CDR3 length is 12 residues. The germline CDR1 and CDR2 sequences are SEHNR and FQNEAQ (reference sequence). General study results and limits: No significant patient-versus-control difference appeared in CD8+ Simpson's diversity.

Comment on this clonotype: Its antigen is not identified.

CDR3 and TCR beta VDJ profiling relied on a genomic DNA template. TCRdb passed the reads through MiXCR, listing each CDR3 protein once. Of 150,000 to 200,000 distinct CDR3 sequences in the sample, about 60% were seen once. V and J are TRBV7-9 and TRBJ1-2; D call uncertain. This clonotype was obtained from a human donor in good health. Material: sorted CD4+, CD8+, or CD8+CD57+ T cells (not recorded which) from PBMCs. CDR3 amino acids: CASSLVGYGYTF. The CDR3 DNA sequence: TGTGCCAGCAGCTTAGTCGGGTATGGCTACACCTTC.